This T cell receptor beta chain derives from a study of radiotherapy plus CTLA-4 blockade in lung cancer. Sequenced by immunoSEQ multiplex PCR; TCRdb stores in-frame clones only, minus some. The sample has about 87,000 clones, around 84% seen once. Trimming shortened V by 0 bases and J by 3 bases, and 9 bases separated the two germline ends. The CDR3 runs to 16 residues. CDR1 and CDR2 (germline): LGHNA, YNFKEQ. The clonotype was recovered from a human donor with non-small cell lung cancer that progressed on radiotherapy plus ipilimumab. The rearrangement links TRBV4-2 to TRBJ1-6; D possibly corresponds to TRBD1 (6 bases). The specimen was peripheral blood, collected from a patient treated with radiotherapy plus ipilimumab. CDR3 residues: CASSQERTDYNSPLHF. CDR3 sequence (DNA): TGTGCCAGCAGCCAAGAACGGACAGACTATAATTCACCCCTCCACTTT.